The sequence of this T cell receptor (beta chain) was determined in a study of CD8+ T cells in alopecia areata. The sample holds a few counts of this clone. Extraction of RNA preceded its reverse transcription into cDNA, which served as the sequencing template. Profiled with immunoSEQ multiplex PCR; TCRdb holds only in-frame clones, not every one. The sample records hundreds of thousands of clones, 50% to 70% being singletons. Per the germline V gene, CDR1 is SNHLY and CDR2 is FYNNEI. The V and J ends lost 5 bases and 3 bases, in that order; junction bases with no gene match: 6. There are 15 residues in the CDR3.

The receptor's source is a human donor with alopecia areata. The sample here was CD4+ T cells sorted from blood, taken at week 0. The chain recombines TRBV2 with TRBJ2-1, with 8 bases that match TRBD2. Here the CDR3 DNA reads TGTGCCAGCAGTAAGAGCGGGAGTTACTACAATGAGCAGTTCTTC. The encoded protein is CASSKSGSYYNEQFF.